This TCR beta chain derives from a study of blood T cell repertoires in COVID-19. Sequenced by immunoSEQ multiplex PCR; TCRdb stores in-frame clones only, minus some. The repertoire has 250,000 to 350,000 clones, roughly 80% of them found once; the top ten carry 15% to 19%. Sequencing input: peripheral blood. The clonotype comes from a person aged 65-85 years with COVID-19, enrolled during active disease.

The CDR3 sequence is CASKGRGRRTEAFF. Here the CDR3 DNA reads TGTGCCAGTAAGGGCAGGGGGCGTCGGACTGAAGCTTTCTTT. This rearrangement joins TRBV19 to TRBJ1-1; 8 bases fit TRBD1. Germline-derived CDR1 and CDR2 are LNHDA and SQIVND (reference sequence). The ends lost 7 bases at V and 5 bases at J; junction bases unmatched: 9. CDR3 length equals 14 residues.